The 25 T cell receptor beta chains given below trace back to one sample, sequenced in a study of early T cells in non-severe SARS-CoV-2 infection. One entry per CDR3 protein, called by TCRdb with MiXCR from the 5' RACE reads. This sample has about 89,000 distinct CDR3 sequences, with approximately 14% found just once. The specimen sequenced was whole blood. These receptors were collected from an adult who was a healthcare worker with PCR-confirmed SARS-CoV-2 infection or an uninfected control (not recorded which).

This clonotype showed up many times. The chain is built from TRBV12-3 or TRBV12-4 and TRBJ2-1; 9 bases agree with TRBD1. V dropped 5 bases and J dropped 9; count of bases not matched to a gene: 2. The CDR3 sequence is 12 residues long. Here the CDR3 reads CASSDRGGEQFF. CDR3 sequence (DNA): TGTGCCAGCAGTGACAGGGGGGGTGAGCAGTTCTTC.

The chain couples TRBV3-1 to TRBJ2-5, with 7 bases fitting TRBD1. The CDR3 consists of 14 residues. CDR1 is LGHDT and CDR2 is YNNKEL in the germline V gene (reference sequence). Trimming cost V 3 bases and J 2 bases; bases outside gene matches: 3. CDR3 loop: CASSHTGVQETQYF. For the CDR3, the DNA is TGTGCCAGCAGCCACACAGGGGTGCAAGAGACCCAGTACTTC.

V is TRBV25-1 and J is TRBJ2-7; TRBD1 agrees at 8 bases. The V gene end was trimmed by 3 bases and the J gene end by 3 bases; junction bases not matched to a gene: 7. The CDR3 has 15 residues. Germline CDR1 reads MGHDK; CDR2 reads SYGVNS. The CDR3 protein is CASSDQQGGHYEQYV. The CDR3 bases are TGTGCCAGCAGTGATCAACAGGGGGGTCACTACGAGCAGTACGTC.

The rearrangement joins TRBV7-6 to TRBJ1-3; TRBD1 matches at 8 bases. Germline CDR1 SGHVS, CDR2 FNYEAQ. CDR3 length: 14 residues. V dropped 5 bases and J dropped 3; count of bases not matched to a gene: 3. This chain's CDR3 is CASSQGTGGNTIYF. The CDR3, as DNA: TGTGCCAGCAGCCAGGGGACAGGTGGAAACACCATATATTTT.

The table lists this clonotype with a few counts. This chain links TRBV29-1 with TRBJ1-1; weak D call: TRBD1 (5 bases). CDR3 length: 14 amino acids. With 6 bases removed from V and 4 bases from J, the gap between germline ends came to 18 bases. CDR1 and CDR2 from the germline V gene are SQVTM and ANQGSEA. CDR3 DNA sequence: TGCAGCGTAGCCGGGACCCTGCCCGGCACTGAAGCTTTCTTT. It yields the protein CSVAGTLPGTEAFF.

The table lists this clonotype with many counts. This rearrangement joins TRBV29-1 to TRBJ1-2; D gene ambiguous. V shed 1 base and J shed 2 bases, with 5 bases lying between them. CDR3 length: 12 amino acids. Germline V gene sequence: CDR1 SQVTM, CDR2 ANQGSEA. The CDR3 here is CSVEADNYGYTF. The CDR3 DNA is TGCAGCGTTGAAGCGGACAACTATGGCTACACCTTC. Using reference TRBV29-1 and TRBJ1-2 for the parts outside the CDR3, the full variable domain is SAVISQKPSRDICQRGTSLTIQCQVDSQVTMMFWYRQQPGQSLTLIATANQGSEATYESGFVIDKFPISRPNLTFSTLTVSNMSPEDSSIYLCSVEADNYGYTFGSGTRLTVV.

This clonotype was detected a few times. The chain has TRBV2 and TRBJ1-2, with 7 bases that match TRBD1. The CDR3 loop spans 15 amino acids. The J segment lost 1 base and the V segment lost 6 bases, leaving 8 bases of the junction unmatched. Per germline, CDR1 SNHLY and CDR2 FYNNEI. CDR3 coding DNA: TGTGCCAGCAGCTTAGACAGGGCCCTTAACTATGGCTACACCTTC. Protein product: CASSLDRALNYGYTF.

This clonotype was detected ten times or more. The chain employs TRBV6-4 and TRBJ2-7; TRBD1 matches at 8 bases. Germline V lookup: CDR1 MRHNA, CDR2 SNTAGT. V gave up 1 base and J gave up 5 bases; unmatched junction bases: 13. The CDR3 runs to 17 residues. The CDR3 spells CASSDWLSDRENHEQYV. In nucleotides, the CDR3 is TGTGCCAGCAGTGACTGGCTCTCGGACAGGGAGAACCACGAGCAGTACGTC.

CDR3 nucleotide sequence: TGCAGCGTTGGGGCAGGGCAACAGCCCCAGCATTTT. It yields the protein CSVGAGQQPQHF. The chain links TRBV29-1 to TRBJ1-5, with D perhaps TRBD1 (5 bases). V lost 4 bases, J lost 7 bases, and 11 bases lay in between. Germline V CDR1 and CDR2: SQVTM, ANQGSEA. This CDR3 is built from 12 residues.

This clonotype has a handful of counts. V gene TRBV30 combines with J gene TRBJ2-4, with D perhaps matching TRBD2 (5 bases). CDR1 GTSNPN and CDR2 SVGIG come from the germline V gene (reference sequence). The germline V and J ends were trimmed by 1 base and 1 base, with 11 bases remaining between them. This CDR3 has 15 residues. In DNA, the CDR3 is TGTGCCTGGAGTGACCCCAGGACTGCCAAAAACATTCAGTACTTC. Protein: CAWSDPRTAKNIQYF.

This clonotype has ten or more counts. The V call is TRBV7-3, the J call TRBJ2-6; the match to TRBD1 covers 7 bases. The length of the CDR3 is 16 residues. V trimming: 7 bases; J trimming: 0 bases; junction bases outside the gene matches: 6. Germline V gene lookup returns CDR1 SGHTA and CDR2 FQGTGA. In DNA form, the CDR3 reads TGTGCCAGCAAGTGGGACAGTCCCTCTGGGGCCAACGTCCTGACTTTC. Its translation: CASKWDSPSGANVLTF.

This clonotype appeared a few times. The chain recombines TRBV3-1 with TRBJ2-3; D may be TRBD1 or TRBD2 (6 bases each). This CDR3 contains 15 residues. V dropped 1 base and J dropped 1 base, with 9 bases sitting between them. Germline V CDR1 and CDR2: LGHDT, YNNKEL (reference sequence). Here the CDR3 reads CASSQVGGRTDTQYF. The CDR3 DNA reads TGTGCCAGCAGCCAAGTTGGGGGGCGCACAGATACGCAGTATTTT.

In its sample, this clonotype was seen a few times. The gene calls are TRBV6-6 and TRBJ2-7; the D gene is possibly TRBD2 (5 bases). The CDR3 runs to 14 residues. V was trimmed by 8 bases and J by 2 bases, leaving 16 bases between them. The germline CDR1 and CDR2 sequences are MNHNY and SVGAGI (reference sequence). In DNA, the CDR3 is TGTGCCAGCGAGAGGGTGTTCGGAGCCTACGAGCAGTACGTC. This sequence encodes CASERVFGAYEQYV.

CDR3 sequence: CSVAGTAQDTQYF. The CDR3 DNA sequence: TGCAGCGTTGCCGGGACTGCACAAGATACGCAGTATTTT. The chain combines TRBV29-1 with TRBJ2-3; possible D gene TRBD2, 6 bases. The CDR3 totals 13 residues. V lost 4 bases and J 5 bases, leaving 13 bases between the germline ends. Germline V gives CDR1 SQVTM, CDR2 ANQGSEA.

This clonotype has just a few counts. The J gene is TRBJ2-5, the V gene TRBV10-3; maybe TRBD2 (6 bases). Per germline, CDR1 ENHRY and CDR2 SYGVKD. There are 13 residues in the CDR3. Deletions cut 10 bases from V and 1 base from J, with 13 bases between. The CDR3 DNA sequence: TGTGCCACCGCGACTAGAAGCCAAGAGACCCAGTACTTC. Translating gives CATATRSQETQYF.

In this sample, this clonotype turned up a few times. This rearrangement joins TRBV28 to TRBJ1-1, with D perhaps TRBD1 (5 bases). Germline assignment: CDR1 MDHEN and CDR2 SYDVKM. Trimming took off 6 bases at V and 6 bases at J, with 17 bases between the two ends. The length of the CDR3 is 14 residues. The CDR3 reads CASSFLGGRPEAFF. DNA for the CDR3: TGTGCCAGCAGCTTTCTCGGGGGTAGGCCTGAAGCTTTCTTT.

This chain links TRBV5-5 with TRBJ2-3, with TRBD2 as a possible D gene (5 bases). Germline V gives CDR1 SGHKS, CDR2 YYEKEE (reference sequence). The V and J ends lost 2 bases and 0 bases respectively, with 7 bases between them. This CDR3 region has 14 residues. Written as DNA, the CDR3 is TGTGCCAGCAGCTTCGGGATTAGCACAGATACGCAGTATTTT. Its protein product is CASSFGISTDTQYF.

The chain has TRBV2 and TRBJ1-5; D is ambiguous. V was trimmed by 2 bases and J by 0 bases, leaving 11 bases between them. Per the germline V gene, CDR1 is SNHLY and CDR2 is FYNNEI. The CDR3 is made up of 16 amino acids. Here the CDR3 DNA reads TGTGCCAGCAGTGAACCATTACGATATAGCAATCAGCCCCAGCATTTT. It codes for CASSEPLRYSNQPQHF.

The V call is TRBV6-2 or TRBV6-3, the J call TRBJ2-3; D is unclear. The V and J ends lost 7 bases and 2 bases respectively, with 19 bases between them. CDR1 and CDR2 (germline): MNHEY, SVGEGT. This CDR3 is built from 16 residues. In DNA, the CDR3 is TGTGCCAGCAAATCCCATACGCAGTCTACCACAGATACGCAGTATTTT. It codes for CASKSHTQSTTDTQYF.

This chain connects TRBV19 to TRBJ2-2; 12 nucleotides agree with TRBD2. CDR3 length: 16 amino acids. V lost 5 bases and J lost 6; bases outside the gene matches: 7. CDR1 is LNHDA, CDR2 SQIVND, per germline (reference sequence). Here the CDR3 DNA reads TGTGCCAGTAGTCCCGGACTAGCGGGGTATTCCGGGGAGCTGTTTTTT. Translating gives CASSPGLAGYSGELFF.

V usage is TRBV29-1 and J usage is TRBJ1-2; D is ambiguous. Trimming took off 5 bases at V and 4 bases at J, with 11 bases between the two ends. The CDR3 sequence is 12 residues long. The germline gives CDR1 SQVTM, CDR2 ANQGSEA. The CDR3 protein is CSVFVSSYGYTF. CDR3 in DNA: TGCAGCGTTTTTGTCAGCTCCTATGGCTACACCTTC.

The chain carries TRBV2 and TRBJ2-1, with 7 bases fitting TRBD2. The CDR3 is made up of 13 amino acids. Germline V gene data show CDR1 as SNHLY and CDR2 as FYNNEI. The V and J ends lost 7 bases and 4 bases, in that order; junction bases with no gene match: 4. The CDR3 is CASMPRGYNEQFF. The CDR3, as DNA: TGTGCCAGCATGCCGCGGGGGTACAATGAGCAGTTCTTC.

In its sample, this clonotype was seen a few times. The V call is TRBV2, the J call TRBJ1-5; TRBD1 might be the D (6 bases). Trimming shortened V by 7 bases and J by 5 bases, and 12 bases separated the two germline ends. This CDR3 contains 13 residues. Germline values: CDR1 SNHLY, CDR2 FYNNEI. In DNA, the CDR3 is TGTGCCAGCAAATACGGGGGCTATCAGCCCCAGCATTTT. This sequence encodes CASKYGGYQPQHF.

This clonotype came up a few times. The rearrangement uses TRBV6-1 and TRBJ2-1; TRBD2 might be the D (5 bases). Germline V gene data show CDR1 as MNHNS and CDR2 as SASEGT. V was cut by 0 bases and J by 6 bases, with 15 bases left in between. The length of the CDR3 is 16 residues. Written as DNA, the CDR3 is TGTGCCAGCAGTGAAGCGACTTTGGCTAGCTTCAATGAGCAGTTCTTC. Translation: CASSEATLASFNEQFF.

This clonotype was recorded a few times. The V gene is TRBV29-1, the J gene TRBJ2-3; 11 bases map to TRBD1. Germline V gives CDR1 SQVTM, CDR2 ANQGSEA. The CDR3 has 14 amino acids. V lost 6 bases and J lost 3; bases outside the gene matches: 5. CDR3 region: CSVRGQGATDTQYF. In DNA, the CDR3 is TGCAGCGTCCGAGGACAGGGGGCTACAGATACGCAGTATTTT.